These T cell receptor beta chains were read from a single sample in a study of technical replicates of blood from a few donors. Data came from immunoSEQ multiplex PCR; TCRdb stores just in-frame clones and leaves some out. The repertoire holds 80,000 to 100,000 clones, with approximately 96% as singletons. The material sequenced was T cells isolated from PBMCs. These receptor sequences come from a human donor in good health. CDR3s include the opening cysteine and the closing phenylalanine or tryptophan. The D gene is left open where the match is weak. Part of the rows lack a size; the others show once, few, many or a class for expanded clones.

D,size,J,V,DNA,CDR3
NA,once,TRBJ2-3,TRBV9,TGTGCCAGCAGCGCCTTTACAGGAGATACGCAGTATTTT,CASSAFTGDTQYF
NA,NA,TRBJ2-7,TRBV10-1,TGCGCCAGCAGTGGCGGGGGACAAAGACAGCCTGGGGGTTCCTACGAGCAGTACTTC,CASSGGGQRQPGGSYEQYF
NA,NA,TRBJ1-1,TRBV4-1,TGCGCCAGCAGCGGAGGGGAGGAAGCTTTCTTT,CASSGGEEAFF
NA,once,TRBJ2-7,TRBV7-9,TGTGCCAGCAGCGCAATCACCGGGACACCTTTTTACGAGCAGTACTTC,CASSAITGTPFYEQYF
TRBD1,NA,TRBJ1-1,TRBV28,TGTGCCAGCAGCCTGGGGACAGCCCTCATGAACACTGAAGCTTTCTTT,CASSLGTALMNTEAFF
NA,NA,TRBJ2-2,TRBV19,TGTGCCAGTAGTATAGTGGAGGGGCGCACCGGGGAGCTGTTTTTT,CASSIVEGRTGELFF
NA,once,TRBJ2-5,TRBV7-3,TGTGCCAGCAGCTTAACGCGAGAGGAGACCCAGTACTTC,CASSLTREETQYF
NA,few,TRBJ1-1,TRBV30,TGTGCCTGGAGGGGGACACGGTGGTACACTGAAGCTTTCTTT,CAWRGTRWYTEAFF
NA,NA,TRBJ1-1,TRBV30,TGTGCCTCCGGGGGATTCATGAACACTGAAGCTTTCTTT,CASGGFMNTEAFF
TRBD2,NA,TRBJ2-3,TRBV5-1,TGCGCCAGCAGGTTAGCGGGGCAAAGCACAGATACGCAGTATTTT,CASRLAGQSTDTQYF
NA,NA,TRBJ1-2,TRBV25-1,TGTGCCAGCAGTGACTCAGTGGGCTACACCTTC,CASSDSVGYTF
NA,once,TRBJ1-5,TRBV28,TGTGCCAGCAGTTTAACAGGGCTCAATCAGCCCCAGCATTTT,CASSLTGLNQPQHF
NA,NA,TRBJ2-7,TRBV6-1,TGTGCCAGCAGTGAAACCATCCCAGCCTACGAGCAGTACTTC,CASSETIPAYEQYF
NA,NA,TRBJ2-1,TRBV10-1,TGCGCCAGCAGTGAGGAGAGGAATGAGCAGTTCTTC,CASSEERNEQFF
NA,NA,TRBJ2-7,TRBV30,TGTGCCTGGAGTGAGGGGGACGAGCAGTACTTC,CAWSEGDEQYF
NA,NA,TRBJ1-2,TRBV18,TGTGCCAGCTCACCTAGGAACAGGTGGCACTATGGCTACACCTTC,CASSPRNRWHYGYTF
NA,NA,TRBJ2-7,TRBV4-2,TGTGCCAGCAGCCAAGATTGGCAGGCCACCCACCAGGGCTTC,CASSQDWQATHQGF
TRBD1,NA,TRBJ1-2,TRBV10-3,TGTGCCATCAGTGAATCAGAGGGGGCGAAGGATGGCTACACCTTC,CAISESEGAKDGYTF
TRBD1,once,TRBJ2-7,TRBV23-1,TGCGCCAGCACTCTAACCCCGGGACAGGGGGCTCCCTACGAGCAGTACTTC,CASTLTPGQGAPYEQYF
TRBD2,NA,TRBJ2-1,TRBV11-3,TGTGCCAGCAGCGGGACTAGCGGGAGATCTTACAATGAACAGTTCTTC,CASSGTSGRSYNEQFF
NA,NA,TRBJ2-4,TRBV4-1,TGCGCCAGCAGCCCCCTCGGACATCCCAAAAACATTCAGTACTTC,CASSPLGHPKNIQYF
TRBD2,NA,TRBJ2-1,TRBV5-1,TGCGCCAGCAGCCAGGGACTAGCGGGAATCCATGAGCAGTTCTTC,CASSQGLAGIHEQFF
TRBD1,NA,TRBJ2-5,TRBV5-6,TGTGCCAGCAGCTTAGGGGGCGGGGAGACCCAGTACTTC,CASSLGGGETQYF
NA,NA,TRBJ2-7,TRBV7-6,TGTGCCAGCAGCGGAGGGACAGTCGAGCAGTACTTC,CASSGGTVEQYF
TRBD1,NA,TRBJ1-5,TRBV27,TGTGCCAGCAGTCCTACAGGGGGCAACCAGCCCCAGCATTTT,CASSPTGGNQPQHF
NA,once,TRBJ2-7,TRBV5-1,TGCGCCAGCAGGGAAGGGGACGAGCAGTACTTC,CASREGDEQYF
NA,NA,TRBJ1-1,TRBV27,TGTGCCAGCAGCATAGACAGATTGAACACTGAAGCTTTCTTT,CASSIDRLNTEAFF
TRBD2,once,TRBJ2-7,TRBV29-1,TGCAGCGTTGGGCTAGCGGGAGTCTACGAGCAGTACTTC,CSVGLAGVYEQYF
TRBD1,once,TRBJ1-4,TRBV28,TGTGCCAGCAGTTCACCGGGACAGGTAGCCGAAAAACTGTTTTTT,CASSSPGQVAEKLFF
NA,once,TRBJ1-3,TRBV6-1,TGTGCCAGCAGTGACTATAGTAGCTCTGGAAACACCATATATTTT,CASSDYSSSGNTIYF
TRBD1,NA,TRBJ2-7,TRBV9,TGTGCCAGCAGTGGACAGGGCGCCTACGAGCAGTACTTC,CASSGQGAYEQYF
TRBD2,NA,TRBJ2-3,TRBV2,TGTGCCAGCAGTGAAGAGACAGCGGGAGGGATGAATACGCAGTATTTT,CASSEETAGGMNTQYF
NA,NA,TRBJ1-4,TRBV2,TGTGCCAGCAGTGCCGAGGGAGGGGGGTATGAAAAACTGTTTTTT,CASSAEGGGYEKLFF
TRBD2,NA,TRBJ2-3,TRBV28,TGTGCCAGCAGCACCTCCCCGACTAGCAGGATCACAGATACGCAGTATTTT,CASSTSPTSRITDTQYF
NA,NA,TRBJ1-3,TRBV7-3,TGTGCCAGCAGCTTGACAGGTGGAGGAAACACCATATATTTT,CASSLTGGGNTIYF
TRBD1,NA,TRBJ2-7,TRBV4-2,TGTGCCAGCAGCTTGCGGACAGGCGGCTACGAGCAGTACTTC,CASSLRTGGYEQYF
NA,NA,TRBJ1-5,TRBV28,TGTGCCAGCATTCTTTCCATCGGGGAGAATCAGCCCCAGCATTTT,CASILSIGENQPQHF
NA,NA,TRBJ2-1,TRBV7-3,TGTGCCAGCAGCTTAGCCAGGGAGGAGGGTGAGCAGTTCTTC,CASSLAREEGEQFF
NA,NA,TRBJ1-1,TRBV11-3,TGTGCCAGCAGCCCCAGACCTTTAAAGACACTTAACACTGAAGCTTTCTTT,CASSPRPLKTLNTEAFF
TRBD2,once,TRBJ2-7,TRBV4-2,TGTGCCAGCAGCCAAGATTGGGCGGGGGGGCCCTACGAGCAGTACTTC,CASSQDWAGGPYEQYF
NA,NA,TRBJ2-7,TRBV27,TGTGCCTGTGGCCTTCAGGGTAAATACGAGCAGTACTTC,CACGLQGKYEQYF
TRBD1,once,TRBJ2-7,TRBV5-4,TGTGCCAGCAGACGGGACAGCTCCTACGAGCAGTACTTC,CASRRDSSYEQYF